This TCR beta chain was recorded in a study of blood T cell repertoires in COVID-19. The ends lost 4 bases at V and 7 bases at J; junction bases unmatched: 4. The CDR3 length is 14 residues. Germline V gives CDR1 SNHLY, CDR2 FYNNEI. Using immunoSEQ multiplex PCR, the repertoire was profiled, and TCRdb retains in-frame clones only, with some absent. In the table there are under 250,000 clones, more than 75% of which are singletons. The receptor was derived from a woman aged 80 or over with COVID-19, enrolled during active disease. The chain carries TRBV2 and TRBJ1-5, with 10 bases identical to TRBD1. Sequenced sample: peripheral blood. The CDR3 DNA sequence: TGTGCCAGCAGTGCGGGACAGGGGACGCAGCCCCAGCATTTT. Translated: CASSAGQGTQPQHF.